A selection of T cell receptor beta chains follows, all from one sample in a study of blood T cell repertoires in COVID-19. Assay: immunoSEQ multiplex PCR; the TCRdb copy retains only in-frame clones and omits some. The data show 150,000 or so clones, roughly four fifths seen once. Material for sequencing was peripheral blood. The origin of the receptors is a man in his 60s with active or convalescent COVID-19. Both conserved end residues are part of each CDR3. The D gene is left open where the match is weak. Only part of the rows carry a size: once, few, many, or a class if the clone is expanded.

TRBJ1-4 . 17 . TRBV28 TGTGCCAGCAGTTTAGGAGGGTGGGAGATGACTAATGAAAAACTGTTTTTT CASSLGGWEMTNEKLFF
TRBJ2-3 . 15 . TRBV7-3 TGTGCCAGCAGCTATAGCTCAACGAGCACAGATACGCAGTATTTT CASSYSSTSTDTQYF
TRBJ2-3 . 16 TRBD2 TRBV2 TGTGCCAGCAGTCTTCTGGCTAGCGGGAGAGGAGATACGCAGTATTTT CASSLLASGRGDTQYF
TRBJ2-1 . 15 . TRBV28 TGTGCCAGCAGTCCTGCTAGCGAAGGGGACAATGAGCAGTTCTTC CASSPASEGDNEQFF
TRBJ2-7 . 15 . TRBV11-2 TGTGCCAGCAGCTTAGAAGGCAGGGGTGGCCACGAGCAGTACTTC CASSLEGRGGHEQYF
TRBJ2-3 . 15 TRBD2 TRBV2 TGTGCCAGCAGTGAATTAGGACTAGCCACAGATACGCAGTATTTT CASSELGLATDTQYF
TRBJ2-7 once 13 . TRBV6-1 TGTGCCAGCAGTGATAGTACGTCCTACGAGCAGTACTTC CASSDSTSYEQYF
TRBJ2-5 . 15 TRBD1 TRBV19 TGTGCCAGTAGTATAGGGACAGGGGGAGGCGAGACCCAGTACTTC CASSIGTGGGETQYF
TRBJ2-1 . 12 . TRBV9 TGTGCCAGCAGCGGACTTGTTGATGAGCAGTTCTTC CASSGLVDEQFF
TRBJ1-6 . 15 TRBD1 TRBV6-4 TGTGCCAGCAGTCCCTTTCAGGGGGATAATTCACCCCTCCACTTT CASSPFQGDNSPLHF
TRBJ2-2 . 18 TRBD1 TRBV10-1 TGCGCCAGCATTGTGGTCGATAGTTCGGGACAGACGACCGGGGAGCTGTTTTTT CASIVVDSSGQTTGELFF
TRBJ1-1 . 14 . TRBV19 TGTGCCAGCACCCTAACGGGGGACCTTGCGGAGGCTTTCTTT CASTLTGDLAEAFF
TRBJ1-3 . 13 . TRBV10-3 TGTGCCATCAGTGGCCAAACCGGGGAGGCCATATATTTT CAISGQTGEAIYF
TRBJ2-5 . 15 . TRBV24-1 TGTGCCACCAGTGACCCGCGACGGGACCAAGAGACCCAGTACTTC CATSDPRRDQETQYF
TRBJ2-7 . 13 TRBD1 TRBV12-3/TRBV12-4 TGTGCCAGCAGTTTAAACAGGGGCTACGAGCAGTACTTC CASSLNRGYEQYF
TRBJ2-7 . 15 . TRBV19 TGTGCCAGTACAGGGGCGGATCGAGGAGTTCCGTCGCAGTACTTC CASTGADRGVPSQYF
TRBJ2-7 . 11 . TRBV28 TGTGCCAGCAGTCAATCCTACGAGCAGTACTTC CASSQSYEQYF
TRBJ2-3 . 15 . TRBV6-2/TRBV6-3 TGTGCCAGCAGTTCCCTCCCAGGGCGCCGAGGTACGCAGTATTTT CASSSLPGRRGTQYF
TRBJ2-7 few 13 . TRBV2 TGTGCCAGCAGAGGGACATTCAATTACGAGCAGTACTTC CASRGTFNYEQYF
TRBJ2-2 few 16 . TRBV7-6 TGTGCCAGCAGCTCCCTTTTGGCGGTTGACACCGGGGAGCTGTTTTTT CASSSLLAVDTGELFF
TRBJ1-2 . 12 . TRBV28 TGTGCCAGCAGTTTAGTGGAGTCTGGCTACACCTTC CASSLVESGYTF
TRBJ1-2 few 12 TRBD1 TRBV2 TGTGCCAGCAGCTCCGCGGGACAGGGACTCACCTTC CASSSAGQGLTF
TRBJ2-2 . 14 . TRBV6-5 TGTGCCAGCCAAGGCGGGATCTACACCGGGGAGCTGTTTTTT CASQGGIYTGELFF
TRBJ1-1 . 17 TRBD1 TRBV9 TGTGCCAGCAGCGTAGGCTCTAGAGGAGGACAGGTCACTGAAGCTTTCTTT CASSVGSRGGQVTEAFF
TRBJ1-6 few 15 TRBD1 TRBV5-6 TGTGCCAGCAGCTGGGGACAGGGGCCGCGTTCACCCCTCCACTTT CASSWGQGPRSPLHF
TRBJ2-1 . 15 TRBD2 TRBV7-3 TGTGCCAGCAGCTCACCGGGGGGGCCCAACAATGAGCAGTTCTTC CASSSPGGPNNEQFF
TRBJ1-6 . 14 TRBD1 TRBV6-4 TGTGCCAGTATAGCGGGACAGTATAATTCACCCCTCCACTTT CASIAGQYNSPLHF
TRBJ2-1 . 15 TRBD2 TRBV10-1 TGCGCCAGCAGTGAGCTAGCGGGAGTTCTCAATGAGCAGTTCTTC CASSELAGVLNEQFF
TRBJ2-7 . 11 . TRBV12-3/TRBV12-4 TGTGCCAGCAGTTTGGCTGACGAGCAGTACTTC CASSLADEQYF
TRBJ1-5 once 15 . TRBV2 TGTGCCAGCAGTGAGAGGGCGAACTCGAATCAGCCCCAGCATTTT CASSERANSNQPQHF
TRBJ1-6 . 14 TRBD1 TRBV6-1 TGTGCCAGCAGTGATAGACAGGGTCATTCACCCCTCCACTTT CASSDRQGHSPLHF
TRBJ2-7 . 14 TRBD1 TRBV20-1 TGCAGTGCTAGTGACGCAGGGGGTGCGTACGAGCAGTACTTC CSASDAGGAYEQYF
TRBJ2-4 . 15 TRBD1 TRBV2 TGTGCCAGCAGCGGGAAGGGGGCGGGCAAAAACATTCAGTACTTC CASSGKGAGKNIQYF
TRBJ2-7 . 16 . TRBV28 TGTGCCAGCAGTTCGTGGGCCTCAATAAGCCTCTACGAGCAGTACTTC CASSSWASISLYEQYF
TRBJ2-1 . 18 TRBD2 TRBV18 TGTGCCAGCTCAGGGACTAGCGGGATTCCCTCGGGGTACAATGAGCAGTTCTTC CASSGTSGIPSGYNEQFF
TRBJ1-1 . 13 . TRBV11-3 TGTGCCAGCAGCCTATACCGTACCTCTGAAGCTTTCTTT CASSLYRTSEAFF
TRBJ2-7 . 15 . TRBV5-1 TGCGCCAGCAGCTCGTCAGGGGTGGGGGCCTACGAGCAGTACTTC CASSSSGVGAYEQYF
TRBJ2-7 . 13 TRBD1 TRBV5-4 TGTGCCAGCAGCTGGGGACAGGGAGGCGAGCAGTACTTC CASSWGQGGEQYF
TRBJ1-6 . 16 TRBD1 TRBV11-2 TGTGCCAGCAGCTTTAACCCTGGGCAGGGGGATTCACCCCTCCACTTT CASSFNPGQGDSPLHF
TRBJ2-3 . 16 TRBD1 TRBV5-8 TGTGCCAGCAGCTTGGCCTTGACAGGGCTCGCAGATACGCAGTATTTT CASSLALTGLADTQYF
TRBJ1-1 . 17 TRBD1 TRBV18 TGTGCCAGCTCACCACGTGTTGGACAGGGTACGAACACTGAAGCTTTCTTT CASSPRVGQGTNTEAFF
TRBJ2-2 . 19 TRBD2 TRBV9 TGTGCCAGCAGCGTAAGTTTGACTAGCGGGGGGACGAACACCGGGGAGCTGTTTTTT CASSVSLTSGGTNTGELFF
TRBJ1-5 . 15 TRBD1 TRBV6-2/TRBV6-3 TGTGCCAGCAGTTACGGGACAGGGGGCATTCAGCCCCAGCATTTT CASSYGTGGIQPQHF
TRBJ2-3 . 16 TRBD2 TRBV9 TGTGCCAGCAGCCAGAGCGGGAGGAGTAATACAGATACGCAGTATTTT CASSQSGRSNTDTQYF
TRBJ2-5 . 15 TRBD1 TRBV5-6 TGTGCCAGCAGCACGGACAGGGGGGGAGAAGAGACCCAGTACTTC CASSTDRGGEETQYF